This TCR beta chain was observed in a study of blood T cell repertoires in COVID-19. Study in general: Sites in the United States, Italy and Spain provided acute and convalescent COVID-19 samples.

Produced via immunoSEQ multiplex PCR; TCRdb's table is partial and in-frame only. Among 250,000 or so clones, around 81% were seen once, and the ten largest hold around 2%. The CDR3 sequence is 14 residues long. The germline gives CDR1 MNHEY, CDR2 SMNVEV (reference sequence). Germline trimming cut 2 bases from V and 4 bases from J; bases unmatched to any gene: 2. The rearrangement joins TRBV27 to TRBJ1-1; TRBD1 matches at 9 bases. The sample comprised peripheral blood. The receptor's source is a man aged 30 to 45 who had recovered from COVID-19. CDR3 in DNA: TGTGCCAGCAGTTTACAGGACAGGGGCACTGAAGCTTTCTTT. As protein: CASSLQDRGTEAFF.